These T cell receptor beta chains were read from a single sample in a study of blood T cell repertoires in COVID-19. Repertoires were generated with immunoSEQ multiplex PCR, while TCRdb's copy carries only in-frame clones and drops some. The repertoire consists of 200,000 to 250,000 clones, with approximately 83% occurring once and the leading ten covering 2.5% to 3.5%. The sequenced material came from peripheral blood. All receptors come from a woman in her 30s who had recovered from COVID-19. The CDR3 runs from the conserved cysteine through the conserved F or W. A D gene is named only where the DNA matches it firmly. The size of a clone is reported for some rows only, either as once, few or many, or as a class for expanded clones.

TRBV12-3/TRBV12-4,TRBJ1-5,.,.,CASSLLGERPQHF,TGTGCCAGCAGTTTACTGGGAGAAAGGCCCCAGCATTTT
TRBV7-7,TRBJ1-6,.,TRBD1,CASSRDRGQYPNSPLHF,TGTGCCAGCAGCCGGGACAGGGGCCAATACCCGAATTCACCCCTCCACTTT
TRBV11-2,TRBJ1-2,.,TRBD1,CASSSLRDRDGYYGYTF,TGTGCCAGCAGCTCCCTCCGAGACAGGGACGGGTACTATGGCTACACCTTC
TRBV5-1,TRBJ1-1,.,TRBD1,CASSLTGDEAFF,TGCGCCAGCAGCTTGACAGGGGATGAAGCTTTCTTT
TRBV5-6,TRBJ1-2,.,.,CASRRGGYGYTF,TGTGCCAGCAGGAGGGGAGGTTATGGCTACACCTTC
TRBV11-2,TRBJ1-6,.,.,CASSYPGGSPLHF,TGTGCCAGCAGCTACCCGGGGGGTTCACCCCTCCACTTT
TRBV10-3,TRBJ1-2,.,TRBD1,CAISGQGAISNYGYTF,TGTGCCATCAGTGGACAGGGGGCGATTTCTAACTATGGCTACACCTTC
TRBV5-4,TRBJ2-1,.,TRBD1,CASLWTGGSYNEQFF,TGTGCCAGCCTCTGGACAGGGGGCTCCTACAATGAGCAGTTCTTC
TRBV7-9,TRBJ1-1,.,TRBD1,CASSLVGRGRSSTEAFF,TGTGCCAGCAGCTTAGTTGGCAGGGGGCGGTCAAGCACTGAAGCTTTCTTT
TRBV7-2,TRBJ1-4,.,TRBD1,CASSRDRGLHEKLFF,TGTGCCAGCAGTCGGGACAGGGGGCTTCATGAAAAACTGTTTTTT
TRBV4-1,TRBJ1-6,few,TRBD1,CASKPTGTGANSPLHF,TGCGCCAGCAAGCCAACGGGGACAGGGGCTAATTCACCCCTCCACTTT
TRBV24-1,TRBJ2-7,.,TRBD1,CATSNHDREPHEQYF,TGTGCCACCAGTAATCATGACAGGGAGCCCCACGAGCAGTACTTC
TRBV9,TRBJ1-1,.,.,CASSVVDNPNTEAFF,TGTGCCAGCAGCGTAGTTGACAACCCGAACACTGAAGCTTTCTTT
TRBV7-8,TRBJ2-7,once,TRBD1,CASRPIRDRPPNEQYF,TGTGCCAGCAGACCTATCCGGGACAGGCCCCCCAACGAGCAGTACTTC
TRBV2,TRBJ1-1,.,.,CASSSTRNTEAFF,TGTGCCAGCAGTTCGACACGGAACACTGAAGCTTTCTTT
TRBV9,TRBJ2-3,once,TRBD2,CASSVAHSGGTDTQYF,TGTGCCAGCAGCGTAGCCCATAGCGGGGGCACAGATACGCAGTATTTT
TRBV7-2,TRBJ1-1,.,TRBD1,CASSLATGGTEAFF,TGTGCCAGCAGCTTAGCTACAGGGGGCACTGAAGCTTTCTTT
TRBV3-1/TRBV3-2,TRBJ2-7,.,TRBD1,CASSNPGQGGREQYF,TGTGCCAGCAGCAATCCGGGACAGGGTGGGAGGGAGCAGTACTTC
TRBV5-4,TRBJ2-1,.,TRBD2,CASSLISAGGDEQFF,TGTGCCAGCAGCTTGATTTCGGCGGGGGGCGATGAGCAGTTCTTC
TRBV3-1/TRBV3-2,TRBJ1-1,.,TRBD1,CASSDGQGHTEAFF,TGTGCCAGCAGCGACGGACAGGGTCACACTGAAGCTTTCTTT
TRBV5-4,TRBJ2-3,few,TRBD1,CASSPRQGVFSTDTQYF,TGTGCCAGCAGCCCCAGACAGGGGGTGTTCAGCACAGATACGCAGTATTTT
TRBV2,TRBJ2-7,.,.,CASTPAPSYEQYF,TGTGCCAGCACTCCAGCGCCCTCCTACGAGCAGTACTTC
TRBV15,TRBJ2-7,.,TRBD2,CTTSRSSGGEQYF,TGTACCACCAGCAGGAGTAGCGGGGGCGAGCAGTACTTC
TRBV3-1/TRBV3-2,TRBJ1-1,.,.,CASRRQMNTEAFF,TGTGCCAGCAGAAGACAGATGAACACTGAAGCTTTCTTT
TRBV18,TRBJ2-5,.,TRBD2,CASRRGKLAGTQETQYF,TGTGCCAGCCGACGGGGGAAGCTAGCGGGAACCCAAGAGACCCAGTACTTC
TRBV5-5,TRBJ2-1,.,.,CASSLSPRSYNEQFF,TGTGCCAGCAGCTTGTCCCCGCGCTCCTACAATGAGCAGTTCTTC
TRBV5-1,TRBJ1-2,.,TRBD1,CASSVGPRTGGPIYGYTF,TGCGCCAGCAGCGTTGGACCTCGGACAGGGGGGCCGATCTATGGCTACACCTTC
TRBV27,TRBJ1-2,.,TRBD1,CASSLSPGQGSGGYTF,TGTGCCAGCAGTTTATCCCCGGGACAGGGATCGGGCGGCTACACCTTC
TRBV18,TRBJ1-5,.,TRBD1,CASSQQGALNQPQHF,TGTGCCAGCTCACAACAGGGGGCGCTTAATCAGCCCCAGCATTTT
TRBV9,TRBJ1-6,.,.,CASSVGGLSYNSPLHF,TGTGCCAGCAGCGTAGGGGGGCTCTCCTATAATTCACCCCTCCACTTT
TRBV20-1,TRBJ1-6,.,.,CSASIGRDNSPLHF,TGCAGTGCTAGTATCGGCCGGGATAATTCACCCCTCCACTTT